Here is one T cell receptor beta chain with its context. Its antigen remains undetermined. A clone one base away is much larger, so this may be a read error. The data were produced on an Illumina MiSeq. The raw public data were reprocessed by TCRdb itself: fastp quality trimming at Q25, MiXCR clonotype calling, in-frame beta chains only. Every entry covers one CDR3 protein and lists the most common genes and DNA from its rows. This sample comprises 2,000 to 3,000 distinct CDR3 sequences, about 31% of them detected only once. The ten biggest clones cover 7.5% to 9% of the sample. Per the germline V gene, SGHTA is the CDR1 and FQGNSA is the CDR2. The CDR3 starts with the cysteine, ends with the phenylalanine, and has 16 residues. The kept DNA is CDR3 alone, 48 bases in frame from the first base. This specimen belongs to a study of lung T cells in sarcoidosis with Löfgren's syndrome (dated 2017 in TCRdb). Study-level background: Sarcoidosis was characterized as a granulomatous disease that mainly affects the lungs and features an accumulation of CD4+ T cells in bronchoalveolar lavage fluid. The repertoire analyses were focused on Lofgren's syndrome patients.

The full study reports these points: TRAV12-1 and TRBV2 were reported as the most expanded V gene segments in Löfgren's syndrome patients compared with control subjects. In alphabeta pairing analysis, TRAV12-1 preferentially paired with TRBV2, and these paired TCRs showed CDR3 homology. Multiple Lofgren's syndrome patients were reported to share TRAV12-1 and TRBV2 CDR3 motifs, a finding that suggests public CD4+ TCR repertoires. Recognition of a sarcoidosis-associated antigen was only suggested, and the antigen itself remained putative and was not identified.

This clonotype was sampled from a human donor with sarcoidosis (Löfgren's syndrome or another form), or a control subject (not recorded which). The sequencing input was CD4+ T cells from PBMCs. Recombination joined TRBV7-2 with TRBJ2-1, and 10 bases in between align with TRBD2. CDR3 reads: CASSLEGAGGYNEQLF. The nucleotide sequence reads as follows: TGTGCCAGCAGCTTAGAAGGAGCGGGGGGGTACAATGAGCAGCTCTTC.